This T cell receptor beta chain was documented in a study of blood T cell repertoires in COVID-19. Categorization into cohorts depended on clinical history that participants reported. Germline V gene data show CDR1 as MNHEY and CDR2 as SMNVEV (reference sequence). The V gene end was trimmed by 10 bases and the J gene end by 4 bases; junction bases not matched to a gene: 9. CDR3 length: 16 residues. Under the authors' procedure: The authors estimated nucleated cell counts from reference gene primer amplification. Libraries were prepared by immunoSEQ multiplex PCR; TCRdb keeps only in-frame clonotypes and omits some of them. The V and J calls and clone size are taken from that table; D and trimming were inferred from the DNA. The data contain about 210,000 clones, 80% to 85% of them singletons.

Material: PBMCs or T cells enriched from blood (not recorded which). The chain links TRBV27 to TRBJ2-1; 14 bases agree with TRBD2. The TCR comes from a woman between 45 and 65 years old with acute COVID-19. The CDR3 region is CATRLAGGPGYNEQFF. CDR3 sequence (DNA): TGTGCCACACGACTAGCGGGGGGGCCGGGATACAATGAGCAGTTCTTC.